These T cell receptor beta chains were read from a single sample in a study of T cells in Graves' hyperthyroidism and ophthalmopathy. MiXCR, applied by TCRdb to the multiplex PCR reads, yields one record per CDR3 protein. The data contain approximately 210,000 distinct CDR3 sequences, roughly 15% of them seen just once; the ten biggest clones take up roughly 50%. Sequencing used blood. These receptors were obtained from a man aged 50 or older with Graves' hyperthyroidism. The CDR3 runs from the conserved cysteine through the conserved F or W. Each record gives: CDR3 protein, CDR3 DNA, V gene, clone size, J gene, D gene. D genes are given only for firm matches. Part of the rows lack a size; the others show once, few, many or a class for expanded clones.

CDR3: CSARVRQGRYEQYF; DNA: TGCAGTGCTAGAGTACGGCAGGGGCGGTACGAGCAGTACTTC; V: TRBV20-1; size: few; J: TRBJ2-7; D: .
CDR3: CASSQLSDKKTQYF; DNA: TGCGCCAGCAGCCAACTGTCAGACAAAAAGACCCAGTACTTC; V: TRBV5-1; size: many; J: TRBJ2-5; D: .
CDR3: CASSLGGGLSYEQYF; DNA: TGTGCCAGCAGCTTAGGAGGGGGCCTCTCCTACGAGCAGTACTTC; V: TRBV13; size: .; J: TRBJ2-7; D: TRBD1
CDR3: CASSVFRTYEQYF; DNA: TGTGCCAGCAGTGTTTTCCGAACCTACGAGCAGTACTTC; V: TRBV2; size: many; J: TRBJ2-7; D: .
CDR3: CASSTGVSSTDTQYF; DNA: TGCGCCAGCAGCACCGGCGTCTCGAGCACAGATACGCAGTATTTT; V: TRBV5-1; size: many; J: TRBJ2-3; D: .
CDR3: CASSQPGTNYGYTF; DNA: TGCGCCAGCAGCCAACCGGGGACAAACTATGGCTACACCTTC; V: TRBV4-1; size: .; J: TRBJ1-2; D: .
CDR3: CSASRDRGTDTQYF; DNA: TGCAGTGCTAGTCGGGATAGAGGCACAGATACGCAGTATTTT; V: TRBV20-1; size: few; J: TRBJ2-3; D: .
CDR3: CASSLDLTVSREKLFF; DNA: TGTGCCAGCAGCTTAGACCTGACAGTCTCAAGAGAAAAACTGTTTTTT; V: TRBV7-2; size: many; J: TRBJ1-4; D: .
CDR3: CASSTLGNTEAFF; DNA: TGTGCCAGCAGCACCCTCGGGAACACTGAAGCTTTCTTT; V: TRBV7-3; size: .; J: TRBJ1-1; D: .
CDR3: CASSWSSRTDTQYF; DNA: TGTGCCAGCAGTTGGTCTAGCAGGACAGATACGCAGTATTTT; V: TRBV28; size: many; J: TRBJ2-3; D: .
CDR3: CASSGARDRGHEQYF; DNA: TGTGCCAGCTCGGGCGCCCGGGACAGGGGCCACGAGCAGTACTTC; V: TRBV18; size: many; J: TRBJ2-7; D: TRBD1
CDR3: CSAWDRGVLAGSDTQYF; DNA: TGCAGTGCTTGGGACAGGGGGGTGCTAGCGGGATCCGATACGCAGTATTTT; V: TRBV20-1; size: .; J: TRBJ2-3; D: TRBD1
CDR3: CSVEHPGGSSSYNEQFF; DNA: TGCAGCGTTGAACATCCGGGCGGGAGTAGTTCCTACAATGAGCAGTTCTTC; V: TRBV29-1; size: .; J: TRBJ2-1; D: TRBD2
CDR3: CASSRDRTGISEQYF; DNA: TGTGCCAGCAGCAGAGATCGGACAGGGATCTCCGAGCAGTACTTC; V: TRBV11-2; size: few; J: TRBJ2-7; D: TRBD1
CDR3: CASGIYEQYF; DNA: TGTGCCAGCGGGATCTACGAGCAGTACTTC; V: TRBV6-8; size: many; J: TRBJ2-7; D: .
CDR3: CASSVKLRAGGNYGYTF; DNA: TGTGCCAGCAGCGTAAAGTTGCGTGCCGGGGGGAACTATGGCTACACCTTC; V: TRBV9; size: .; J: TRBJ1-2; D: .
CDR3: CASSPLGREGTEAFF; DNA: TGTGCCAGCAGCCCCCTCGGTAGGGAGGGAACTGAAGCTTTCTTT; V: TRBV11-3; size: many; J: TRBJ1-1; D: .
CDR3: CASSYGTGGARREQYF; DNA: TGTGCCAGCAGTTACGGGACAGGGGGCGCTCGGAGAGAGCAGTACTTC; V: TRBV3-1; size: .; J: TRBJ2-7; D: TRBD1
CDR3: CASSYGFWGQEQETQYF; DNA: TGTGCCAGCAGTTATGGGTTCTGGGGTCAAGAACAAGAGACCCAGTACTTC; V: TRBV6-5; size: .; J: TRBJ2-5; D: .
CDR3: CASSLRRNTEAFF; DNA: TGTGCCAGCAGTTTAAGGAGGAACACTGAAGCTTTCTTT; V: TRBV7-3; size: many; J: TRBJ1-1; D: .
CDR3: CSARKTSGRAPGELFF; DNA: TGCAGTGCTAGAAAGACTAGCGGGAGGGCCCCCGGGGAGCTGTTTTTT; V: TRBV20-1; size: many; J: TRBJ2-2; D: TRBD2
CDR3: CSAKKAFSSYNEQFF; DNA: TGCAGTGCCAAGAAGGCTTTTTCTTCCTACAATGAGCAGTTCTTC; V: TRBV20-1; size: few; J: TRBJ2-1; D: .
CDR3: CASSNSGHYNEQFF; DNA: TGTGCCAGCAGCAACTCAGGGCACTACAATGAGCAGTTCTTC; V: TRBV28; size: many; J: TRBJ2-1; D: .
CDR3: CASRYDLAGYSEQYF; DNA: TGTGCCAGCAGATACGACCTAGCGGGATACAGCGAGCAGTACTTC; V: TRBV6-1; size: .; J: TRBJ2-7; D: TRBD2
CDR3: CASSSYMNTEAFF; DNA: TGTGCCAGCAGCTCATACATGAACACTGAAGCTTTCTTT; V: TRBV7-2; size: many; J: TRBJ1-1; D: .
CDR3: CATSSGLQTYGYTF; DNA: TGTGCCACCAGCAGCGGGCTACAGACCTATGGCTACACCTTC; V: TRBV15; size: many; J: TRBJ1-2; D: .
CDR3: CSVDTTGGDEQYF; DNA: TGCAGCGTTGACACGACAGGGGGGGACGAGCAGTACTTC; V: TRBV29-1; size: .; J: TRBJ2-7; D: TRBD1
CDR3: CASSPEDRGWGQPQHF; DNA: TGCGCCAGCAGCCCAGAAGACAGGGGGTGGGGTCAGCCCCAGCATTTT; V: TRBV4-1; size: .; J: TRBJ1-5; D: TRBD1
CDR3: CASSYSTGAPYNEQFF; DNA: TGTGCCAGCAGTTACTCGACTGGGGCCCCCTACAATGAGCAGTTCTTC; V: TRBV6-5; size: few; J: TRBJ2-1; D: .
CDR3: CASSDPRDRNTGELFF; DNA: TGTGCCAGCAGCGACCCCCGGGACAGAAACACCGGGGAGCTGTTTTTT; V: TRBV6-1; size: many; J: TRBJ2-2; D: TRBD1
CDR3: CASSRAVGETQYF; DNA: TGCGCCAGCTCACGAGCGGTCGGAGAGACCCAGTACTTC; V: TRBV10-1; size: many; J: TRBJ2-5; D: .
CDR3: CSASERGYSYEQYF; DNA: TGCAGTGCTAGCGAGAGGGGTTACTCCTACGAGCAGTACTTC; V: TRBV20-1; size: few; J: TRBJ2-7; D: .
CDR3: CASSSPSSGNTDTQYF; DNA: TGCGCCAGCAGCTCGCCGTCTAGCGGGAACACAGATACGCAGTATTTT; V: TRBV5-1; size: .; J: TRBJ2-3; D: TRBD2
CDR3: CSGFLSGTGGFDTQYF; DNA: TGCAGCGGATTTCTCTCCGGGACAGGGGGCTTCGATACGCAGTATTTT; V: TRBV29-1; size: few; J: TRBJ2-3; D: TRBD1
CDR3: CASTSMGAAYNSPLHF; DNA: TGTGCCAGCACCTCGATGGGGGCGGCCTATAATTCACCCCTCCACTTT; V: TRBV7-2; size: few; J: TRBJ1-6; D: .
CDR3: CASSLQEGSPLHF; DNA: TGTGCCAGCAGCCTACAGGAGGGTTCACCCCTCCACTTT; V: TRBV7-9; size: .; J: TRBJ1-6; D: .
CDR3: CSANRPPGGETQYF; DNA: TGCAGTGCTAACAGACCACCGGGGGGGGAGACCCAGTACTTC; V: TRBV20-1; size: few; J: TRBJ2-5; D: TRBD2
CDR3: CSASPGQGTEQYF; DNA: TGCAGTGCTAGTCCGGGACAGGGAACCGAGCAGTACTTC; V: TRBV20-1; size: many; J: TRBJ2-7; D: TRBD1
CDR3: CSASRGAGYGYTF; DNA: TGCAGTGCTAGTCGGGGCGCGGGGTATGGCTACACCTTC; V: TRBV20-1; size: many; J: TRBJ1-2; D: .
CDR3: CASQAGFNQPQHF; DNA: TGTGCCAGCCAGGCGGGATTCAATCAGCCCCAGCATTTT; V: TRBV2; size: .; J: TRBJ1-5; D: .
CDR3: CSVEGTTEAFF; DNA: TGCAGCGTTGAGGGCACCACTGAAGCTTTCTTT; V: TRBV29-1; size: many; J: TRBJ1-1; D: .